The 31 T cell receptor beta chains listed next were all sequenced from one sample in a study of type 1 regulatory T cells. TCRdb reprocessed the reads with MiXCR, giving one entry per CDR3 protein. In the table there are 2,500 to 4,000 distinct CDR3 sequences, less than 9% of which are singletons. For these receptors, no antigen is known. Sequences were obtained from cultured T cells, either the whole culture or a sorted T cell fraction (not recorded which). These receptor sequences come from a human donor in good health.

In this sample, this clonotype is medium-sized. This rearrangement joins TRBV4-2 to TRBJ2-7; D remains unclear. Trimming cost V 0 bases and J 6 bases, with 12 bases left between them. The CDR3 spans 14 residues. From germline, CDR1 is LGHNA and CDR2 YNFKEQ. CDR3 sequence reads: CASSQDWAAREQYF. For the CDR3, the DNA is TGTGCCAGCAGCCAAGATTGGGCTGCACGCGAGCAGTACTTC.

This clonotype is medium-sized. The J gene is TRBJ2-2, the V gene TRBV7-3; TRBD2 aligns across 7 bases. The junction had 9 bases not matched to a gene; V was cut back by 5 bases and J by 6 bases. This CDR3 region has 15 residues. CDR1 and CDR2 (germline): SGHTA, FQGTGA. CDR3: CASSPRAGEAGELFF. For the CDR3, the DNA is TGTGCCAGCAGCCCACGCGCGGGGGAGGCCGGGGAGCTGTTTTTT.

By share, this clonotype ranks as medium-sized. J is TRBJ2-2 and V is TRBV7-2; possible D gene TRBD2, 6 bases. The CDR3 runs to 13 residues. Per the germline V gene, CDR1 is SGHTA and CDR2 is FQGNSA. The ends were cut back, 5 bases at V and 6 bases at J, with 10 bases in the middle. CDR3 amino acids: CASSRPGAGELFF. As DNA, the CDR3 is TGTGCCAGCAGCCGCCCGGGAGCCGGGGAGCTGTTTTTT.

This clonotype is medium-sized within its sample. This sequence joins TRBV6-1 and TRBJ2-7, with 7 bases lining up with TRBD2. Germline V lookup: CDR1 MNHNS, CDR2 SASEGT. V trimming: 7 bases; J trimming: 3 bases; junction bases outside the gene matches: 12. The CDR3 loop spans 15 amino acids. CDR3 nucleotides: TGTGCCAGCACCGAAAGGTGGCGGGAGTTCTACGAGCAGTACTTC. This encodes CASTERWREFYEQYF.

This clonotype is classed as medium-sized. CDR3 in DNA: TGTGCCAGCAGCCCGATCGGGAGGGAGCAGTACTTC. It specifies CASSPIGREQYF. The rearrangement links TRBV7-2 to TRBJ2-7; 7 positions agree with TRBD2. Per the germline V gene, CDR1 is SGHTA and CDR2 is FQGNSA. The CDR3 contains 12 residues. The trim removed 5 bases at V and 7 bases at J, leaving 5 bases unmatched.

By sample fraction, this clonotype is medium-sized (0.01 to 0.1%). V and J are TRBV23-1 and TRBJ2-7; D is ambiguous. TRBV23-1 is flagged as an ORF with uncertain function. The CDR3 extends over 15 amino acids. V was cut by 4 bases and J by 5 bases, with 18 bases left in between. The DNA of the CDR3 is TGCGCCAGCAGTCCCTCCGAGTGTGGAAGGGACGAGCAGTACTTC. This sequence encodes CASSPSECGRDEQYF.

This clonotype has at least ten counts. The CDR3 reads CASSSRQGANYGYTF. CDR3 sequence (DNA): TGTGCCAGCAGCTCCCGACAGGGAGCTAACTATGGCTACACCTTC. This rearrangement joins TRBV5-4 to TRBJ1-2, with TRBD1 identical over 7 bases. This CDR3 has 15 residues. V dropped 3 bases and J dropped 0; count of bases not matched to a gene: 5. Germline values: CDR1 SGHNT, CDR2 YYREEE (reference sequence).

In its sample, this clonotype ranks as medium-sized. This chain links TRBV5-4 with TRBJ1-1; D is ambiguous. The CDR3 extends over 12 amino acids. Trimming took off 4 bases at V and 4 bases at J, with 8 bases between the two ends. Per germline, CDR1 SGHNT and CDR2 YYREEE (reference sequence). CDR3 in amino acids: CASSKTATEAFF. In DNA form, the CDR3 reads TGTGCCAGCAGCAAGACTGCCACTGAAGCTTTCTTT.

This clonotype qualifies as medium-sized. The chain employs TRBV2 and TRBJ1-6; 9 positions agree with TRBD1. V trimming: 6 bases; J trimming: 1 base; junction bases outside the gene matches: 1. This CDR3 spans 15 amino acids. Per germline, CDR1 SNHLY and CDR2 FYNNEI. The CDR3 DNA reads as TGTGCCAGCAGACAGGGGGCGTCCTATAATTCACCCCTCCACTTT. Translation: CASRQGASYNSPLHF.

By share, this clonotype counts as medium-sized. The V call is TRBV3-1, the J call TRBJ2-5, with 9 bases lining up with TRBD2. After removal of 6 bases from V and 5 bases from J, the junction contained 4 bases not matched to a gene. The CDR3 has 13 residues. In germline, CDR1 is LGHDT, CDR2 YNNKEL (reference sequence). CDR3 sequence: CASSSSGMETQYF. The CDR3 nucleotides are TGTGCCAGCAGTTCTAGCGGGATGGAGACCCAGTACTTC.

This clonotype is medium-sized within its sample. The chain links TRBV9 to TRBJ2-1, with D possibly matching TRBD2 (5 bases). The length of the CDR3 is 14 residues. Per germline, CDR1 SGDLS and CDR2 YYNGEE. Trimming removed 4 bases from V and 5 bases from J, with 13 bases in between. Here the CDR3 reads CASSPRTAHNEQFF. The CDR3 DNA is TGTGCCAGCAGCCCTCGGACTGCCCACAATGAGCAGTTCTTC.

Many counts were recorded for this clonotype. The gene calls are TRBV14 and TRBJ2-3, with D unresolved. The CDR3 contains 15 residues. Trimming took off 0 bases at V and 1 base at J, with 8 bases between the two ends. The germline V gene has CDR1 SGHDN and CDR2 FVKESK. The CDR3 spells CASSQERLGTDTQYF. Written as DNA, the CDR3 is TGTGCCAGCAGCCAAGAGCGGCTCGGCACAGATACGCAGTATTTT. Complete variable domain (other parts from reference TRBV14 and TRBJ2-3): EAGVTQFPSHSVIEKGQTVTLRCDPISGHDNLYWYRRVMGKEIKFLLHFVKESKQDESGMPNNRFLAERTGGTYSTLKVQPAELEDSGVYFCASSQERLGTDTQYFGPGTRLTVL.

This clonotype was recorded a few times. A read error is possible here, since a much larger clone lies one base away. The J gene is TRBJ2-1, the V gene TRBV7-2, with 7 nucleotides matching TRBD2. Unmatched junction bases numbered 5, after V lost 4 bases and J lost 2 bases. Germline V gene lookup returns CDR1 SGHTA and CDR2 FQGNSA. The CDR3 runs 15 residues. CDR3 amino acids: CASSSGGTTYNEQFF. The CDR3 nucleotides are TGTGCCAGCAGCTCGGGGGGAACCACCTACAATGAGCAGTTCTTC.

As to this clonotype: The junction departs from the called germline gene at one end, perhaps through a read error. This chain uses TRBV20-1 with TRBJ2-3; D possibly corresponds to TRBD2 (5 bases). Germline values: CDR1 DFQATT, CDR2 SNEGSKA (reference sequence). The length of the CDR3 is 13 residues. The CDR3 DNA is TGCAGGGCTAAACTCGCCCTAGCAAAGACGCAGGATTTT. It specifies CRAKLALAKTQDF.

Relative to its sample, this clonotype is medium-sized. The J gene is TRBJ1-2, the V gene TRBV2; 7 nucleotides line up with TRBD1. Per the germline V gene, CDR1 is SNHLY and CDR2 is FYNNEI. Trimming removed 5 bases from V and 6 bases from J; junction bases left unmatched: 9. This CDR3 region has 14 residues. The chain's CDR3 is CASSLLRGENGYTF. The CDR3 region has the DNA TGTGCCAGCAGTCTCCTCAGGGGGGAGAATGGCTACACCTTC. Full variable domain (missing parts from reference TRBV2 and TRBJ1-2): EPEVTQTPSHQVTQMGQEVILRCVPISNHLYFYWYRQILGQKVEFLVSFYNNEISEKSEIFDDQFSVERPDGSNFTLKIRSTKLEDSAMYFCASSLLRGENGYTFGSGTRLTVV.

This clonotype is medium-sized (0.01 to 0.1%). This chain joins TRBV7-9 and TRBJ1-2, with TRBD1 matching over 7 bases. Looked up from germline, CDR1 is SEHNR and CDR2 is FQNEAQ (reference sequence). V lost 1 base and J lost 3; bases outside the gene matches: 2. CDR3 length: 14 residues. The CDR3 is CASSLDRGDYGYTF. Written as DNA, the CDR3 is TGTGCCAGCAGCTTAGACAGGGGAGACTATGGCTACACCTTC. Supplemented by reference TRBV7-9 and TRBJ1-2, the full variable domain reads DTGVSQNPRHKITKRGQNVTFRCDPISEHNRLYWYRQTLGQGPEFLTYFQNEAQLEKSRLLSDRFSAERPKGSFSTLEIQRTEQGDSAMYLCASSLDRGDYGYTFGSGTRLTVV.

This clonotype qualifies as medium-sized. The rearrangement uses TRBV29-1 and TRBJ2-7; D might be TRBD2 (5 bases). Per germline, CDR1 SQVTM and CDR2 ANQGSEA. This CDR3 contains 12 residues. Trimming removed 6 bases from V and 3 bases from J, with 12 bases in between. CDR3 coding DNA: TGCAGCGTCAATATGGGGAGCTACGAGCAGTACTTC. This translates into CSVNMGSYEQYF.

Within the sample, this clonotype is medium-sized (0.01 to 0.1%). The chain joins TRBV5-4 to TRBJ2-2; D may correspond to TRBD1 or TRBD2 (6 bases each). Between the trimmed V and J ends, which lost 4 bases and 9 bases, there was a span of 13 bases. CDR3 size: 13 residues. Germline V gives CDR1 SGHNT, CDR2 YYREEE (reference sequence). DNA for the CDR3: TGTGCCAGCAGCCTCCCCGGGGGCCGGGAGCTGTTTTTT. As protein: CASSLPGGRELFF.

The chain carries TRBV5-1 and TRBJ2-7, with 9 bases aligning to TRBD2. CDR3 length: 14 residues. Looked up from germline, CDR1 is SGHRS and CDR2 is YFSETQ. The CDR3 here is CATRLAVSSYEQYF. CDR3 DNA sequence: TGCGCTACCCGACTAGCGGTTAGCTCCTACGAGCAGTACTTC.

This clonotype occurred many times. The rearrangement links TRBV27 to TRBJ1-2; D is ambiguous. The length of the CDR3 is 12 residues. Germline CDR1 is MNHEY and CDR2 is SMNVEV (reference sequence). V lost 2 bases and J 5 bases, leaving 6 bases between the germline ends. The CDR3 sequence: CASSLRGYGYTF. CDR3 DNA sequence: TGTGCCAGCAGTTTACGTGGATATGGCTACACCTTC.

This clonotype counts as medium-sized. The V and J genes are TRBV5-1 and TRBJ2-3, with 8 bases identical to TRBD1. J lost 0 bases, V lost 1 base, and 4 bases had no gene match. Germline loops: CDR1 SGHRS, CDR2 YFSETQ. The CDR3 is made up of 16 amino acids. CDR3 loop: CASSLPGTGSTDTQYF. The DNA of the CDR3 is TGCGCCAGCAGCTTGCCCGGGACAGGCAGCACAGATACGCAGTATTTT.

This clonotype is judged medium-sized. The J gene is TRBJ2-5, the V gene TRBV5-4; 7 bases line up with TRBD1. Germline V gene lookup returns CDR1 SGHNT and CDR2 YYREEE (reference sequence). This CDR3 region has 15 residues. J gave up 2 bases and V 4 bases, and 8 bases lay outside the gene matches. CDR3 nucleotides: TGTGCCAGCAGCCCTGGGACAGCAGGTCAAGAGACCCAGTACTTC. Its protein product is CASSPGTAGQETQYF. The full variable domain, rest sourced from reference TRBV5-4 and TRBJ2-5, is ETGVTQSPTHLIKTRGQQVTLRCSSQSGHNTVSWYQQALGQGPQFIFQYYREEENGRGNFPPRFSGLQFPNYSSELNVNALELDDSALYLCASSPGTAGQETQYFGPGTRLLVL.

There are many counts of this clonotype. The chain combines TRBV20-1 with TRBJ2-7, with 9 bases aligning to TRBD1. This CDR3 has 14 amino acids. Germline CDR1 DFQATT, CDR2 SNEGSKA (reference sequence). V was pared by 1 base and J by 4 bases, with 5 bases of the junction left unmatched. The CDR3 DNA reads TGCAGTGCTAGAGCCCTACAGGGGGCGTACGAGCAGTACTTC. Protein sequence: CSARALQGAYEQYF.

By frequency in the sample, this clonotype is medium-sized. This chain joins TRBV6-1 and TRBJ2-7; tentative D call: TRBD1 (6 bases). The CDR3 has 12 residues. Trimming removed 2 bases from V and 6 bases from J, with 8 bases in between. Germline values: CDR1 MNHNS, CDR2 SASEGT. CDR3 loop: CASSERDTEQYF. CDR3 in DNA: TGTGCCAGCAGTGAAAGGGACACCGAGCAGTACTTC.

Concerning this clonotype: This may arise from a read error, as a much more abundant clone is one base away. The CDR3: CTSSPTGLARQTQYF. The CDR3 nucleotides read TGTACCAGCAGCCCCACTGGACTAGCGCGGCAGACCCAGTACTTC. The V gene is TRBV5-4, the J gene TRBJ2-5, with 9 positions matching TRBD2. The CDR3 spans 15 residues. Germline loops: CDR1 SGHNT, CDR2 YYREEE (reference sequence).

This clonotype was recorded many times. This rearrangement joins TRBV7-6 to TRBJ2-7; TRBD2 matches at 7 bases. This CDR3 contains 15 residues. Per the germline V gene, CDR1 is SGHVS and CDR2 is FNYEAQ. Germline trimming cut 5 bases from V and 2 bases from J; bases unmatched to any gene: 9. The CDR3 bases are TGTGCCAGCAGCCGCAGCGGGACGACCCCCTACGAGCAGTACTTC. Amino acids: CASSRSGTTPYEQYF.

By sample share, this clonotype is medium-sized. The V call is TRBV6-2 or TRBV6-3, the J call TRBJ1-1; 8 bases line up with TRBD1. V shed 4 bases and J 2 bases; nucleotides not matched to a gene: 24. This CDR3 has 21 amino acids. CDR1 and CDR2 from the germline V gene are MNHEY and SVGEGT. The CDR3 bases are TGTGCCAGCAGTTTAGCTATCCGGACAGGGCCTGGCCGCCTTGCCAACACTGAAGCTTTCTTT. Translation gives CASSLAIRTGPGRLANTEAFF.

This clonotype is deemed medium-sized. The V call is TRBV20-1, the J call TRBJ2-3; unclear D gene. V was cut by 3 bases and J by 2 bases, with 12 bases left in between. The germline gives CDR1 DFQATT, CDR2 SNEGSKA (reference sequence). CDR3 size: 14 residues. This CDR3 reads CSARVLLITDTQYF. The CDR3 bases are TGCAGTGCTAGGGTTCTACTAATCACAGATACGCAGTATTTT.

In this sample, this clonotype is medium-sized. This CDR3 reads CSARAGGNYGYTF. CDR3 coding DNA: TGCAGTGCTAGAGCGGGGGGTAACTATGGCTACACCTTC. The chain links TRBV20-1 to TRBJ1-2; tentatively, D is TRBD1 (5 bases). With 1 base removed from V and 1 base from J, the gap between germline ends came to 7 bases. The CDR3 is 13 amino acids. The germline gives CDR1 DFQATT, CDR2 SNEGSKA (reference sequence).

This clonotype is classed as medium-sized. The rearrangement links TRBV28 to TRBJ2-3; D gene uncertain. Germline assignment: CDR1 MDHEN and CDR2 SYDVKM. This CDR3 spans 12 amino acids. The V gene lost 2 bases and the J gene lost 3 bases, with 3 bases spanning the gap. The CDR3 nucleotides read TGTGCCAGCAGTTTAATGACAGATACGCAGTATTTT. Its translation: CASSLMTDTQYF.

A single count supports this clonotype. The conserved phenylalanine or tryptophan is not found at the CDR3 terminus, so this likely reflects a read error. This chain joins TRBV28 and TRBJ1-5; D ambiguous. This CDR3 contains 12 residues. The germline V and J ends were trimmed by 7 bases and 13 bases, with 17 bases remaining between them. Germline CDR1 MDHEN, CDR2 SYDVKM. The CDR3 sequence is CASTLTLGPQHL. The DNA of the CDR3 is TGTGCCAGCACCCTAACGCTCGGTCCTCAGCATCTT.